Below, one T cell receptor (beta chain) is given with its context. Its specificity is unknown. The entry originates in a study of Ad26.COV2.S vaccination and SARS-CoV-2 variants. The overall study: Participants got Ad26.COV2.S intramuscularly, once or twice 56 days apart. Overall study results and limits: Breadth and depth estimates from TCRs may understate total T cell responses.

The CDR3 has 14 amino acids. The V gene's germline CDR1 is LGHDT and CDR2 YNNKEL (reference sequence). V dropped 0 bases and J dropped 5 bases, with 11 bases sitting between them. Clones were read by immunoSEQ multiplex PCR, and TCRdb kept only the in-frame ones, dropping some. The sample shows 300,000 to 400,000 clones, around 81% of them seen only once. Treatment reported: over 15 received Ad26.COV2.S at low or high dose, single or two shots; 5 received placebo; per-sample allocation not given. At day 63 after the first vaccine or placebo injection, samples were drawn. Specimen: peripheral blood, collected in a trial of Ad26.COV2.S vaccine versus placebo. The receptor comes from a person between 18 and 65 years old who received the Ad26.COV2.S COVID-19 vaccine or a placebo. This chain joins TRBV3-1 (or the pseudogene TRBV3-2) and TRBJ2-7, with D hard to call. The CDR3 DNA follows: TGTGCCAGCAGCCAAGACGCAGTCGGTGACGAGCAGTACTTC. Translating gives CASSQDAVGDEQYF.